Listed below are T cell receptor beta chains from one sample, sequenced in a study of cytomegalovirus exposure and HLA in healthy donors. The data were produced by immunoSEQ multiplex PCR, yet TCRdb's version contains in-frame clones alone and is incomplete. The top ten hold 1% of the sample, which has about 170,000 clones, just under 80% seen once. The source material was PBMCs. The receptors originated from a woman aged 45-65 years in good health and CMV-seropositive. The CDR3 runs from the conserved cysteine through the conserved F or W.

TRBV7-2 | CASSYLAGGGELFF
TRBV5-6 | CASSLLAGGRETQYF
TRBV2 | CASSAGTGPEQYF
TRBV19 | CASSRDKNTEAFF
TRBV11-2 | CASSFGAEGSSNQPQHF
TRBV9 | CASSVESSGGARTDTQYF
TRBV6-1 | CASIRQLNSNQPQHF
TRBV28 | CASDWGQGNGYTF
TRBV2 | CASRRQTNTGELFF
TRBV4-2 | CASSRPSGSTDTQYF
TRBV7-2 | CASSLVALAGPTSTDTQYF
TRBV9 | CASSVGAGAGVTKTQYF
TRBV15 | CATSSPLLDSYNEQFF
TRBV28 | CASSWRAGDGYTF
TRBV4-3 | CASSQEVVVRGRGRIDGYTF
TRBV27 | CASRRDGLAGPEITDTQYF
TRBV28 | CASTLQGTNYGYTF
TRBV7-9 | CASSSDRNNEQFF
TRBV7-8 | CASSLLAGGVGTGELFF
TRBV7-6 | CASSLGGLETGELFF
TRBV18 | CASSPPSIRPRGGELFF
TRBV9 | CASSPYPGQAVSPLHF
TRBV19 | CASKSGTGETEAFF
TRBV4-3 | CASSQDQRVSYNEQFF
TRBV5-4 | CASSEGTAPPNEQFF
TRBV6-6 | CASNLGRAAHTEAFF
TRBV11-2 | CASRRRTGNEQYF
TRBV25-1 | CASSTRASAYNEQFF
TRBV9 | CASSVGGAGGNNEQFF
TRBV10-3 | CAISRYKGLGRETQYF
TRBV19 | CASQIGRDRGWNTEAFF
TRBV10-3 | CAISARGQGAETQYF
TRBV11-2 | CASTRSRVRSEAFF
TRBV14 | CASSHGQGTIVAKNIQYF
TRBV6-5 | CASSTDRGGGYTF
TRBV7-9 | CASSPPDRSSYEQYF
TRBV7-2 | CASSLHGQGQFF
TRBV30 | CAWSPGINTEAFF
TRBV5-4 | CASSSPVGSGRGQETQYF
TRBV27 | CASKPGSSNSPLHF
TRBV11-2 | CASISSRGITGELFF
TRBV5-1 | CASSLRGGQGSTGELFF
TRBV19 | CASKVGPANTEAFF
TRBV19 | CASSSLWTGGSREVSSGELFF
TRBV29-1 | CSVDRVFVTEAFF
TRBV30 | CAWSVPQGGSSYEQYF
TRBV10-3 | CAIETTSTEAFF
TRBV6-5 | CASSRDGGSGNTIYF
TRBV9 | CASSITGQGDSPLHF
TRBV6-1 | CASSEAATGTRTFF
TRBV9 | CASSFRDTLYNSPLHF
TRBV29-1 | CSVRRGGNLNEQFF
TRBV4-3 | CASSQGRQGSSPLHF